The 13 T cell receptor beta chains reported below all come from one sample, sequenced in a study of T cell responses to AZD1222 COVID-19 vaccine. Repertoires were generated with immunoSEQ multiplex PCR, while TCRdb's copy carries only in-frame clones and drops some. Of roughly 120,000 clones listed, around 88% are singletons. The material was peripheral blood, obtained 28 days after the second AZD1222 dose. These receptors all stem from an adult who received the AZD1222 COVID-19 vaccine.

The V gene is TRBV10-3, the J gene TRBJ1-4; D call uncertain. Per germline, CDR1 ENHRY and CDR2 SYGVKD. V lost 4 bases and J lost 5, with 11 bases in between. CDR3 size: 14 residues. CDR3 sequence: CAISVALKNEKLFF. The CDR3 bases are TGTGCCATCAGTGTAGCACTTAAGAATGAAAAACTGTTTTTT.

This clone showed up just once. The chain links TRBV5-1 to TRBJ2-1, with 7 positions matching TRBD2. Trimming at V came to 4 bases and at J to 0 bases, leaving 4 bases not matched to a gene. This CDR3 contains 15 residues. Germline loops: CDR1 SGHRS, CDR2 YFSETQ. CDR3 bases: TGCGCCAGCAGCGCGGCTAGCGGCTCCTACAATGAGCAGTTCTTC. This codes for CASSAASGSYNEQFF.

The chain combines TRBV5-5 with TRBJ1-3; TRBD1 might be the D (6 bases). Germline CDR1 is SGHKS and CDR2 is YYEKEE (reference sequence). The CDR3 length is 13 residues. Trimming shortened V by 9 bases and J by 4 bases, and 14 bases separated the two germline ends. This CDR3 reads CATGTSGGNTIYF. The CDR3 bases are TGTGCCACCGGGACATCTGGGGGAAACACCATATATTTT.

The chain couples TRBV29-1 to TRBJ1-1, with TRBD1 identical over 8 bases. The CDR3 is 12 amino acids. V gave up 6 bases and J gave up 4 bases; unmatched junction bases: 4. CDR1 and CDR2 from the germline V gene are SQVTM and ANQGSEA. CDR3 nucleotide sequence: TGCAGCGTAGCGACAGGGGTCACTGAAGCTTTCTTT. Translating it yields CSVATGVTEAFF.

The gene calls are TRBV7-9 and TRBJ1-2; a possible D gene is TRBD1 (6 bases). Germline values: CDR1 SEHNR, CDR2 FQNEAQ (reference sequence). The CDR3 is 13 residues long. Between the trimmed V and J ends, which lost 4 bases and 6 bases, there was a span of 12 bases. The chain's CDR3 is CASSYREQNGYTF. The CDR3 DNA sequence: TGTGCCAGCAGCTACAGGGAACAAAATGGCTACACCTTC.

This chain joins TRBV7-9 and TRBJ1-2; 9 positions match TRBD1. In germline, CDR1 is SEHNR, CDR2 FQNEAQ (reference sequence). There are 17 residues in the CDR3. Trimming at V came to 4 bases and at J to 2 bases, leaving 11 bases not matched to a gene. The CDR3 region is CASSSSQEGQGNYGYTF. The DNA of the CDR3 is TGTGCCAGCAGCTCCTCGCAGGAGGGACAGGGAAACTATGGCTACACCTTC. The variable domain in full, with the rest retrieved from reference TRBV7-9 and TRBJ1-2, is DTGVSQNPRHKITKRGQNVTFRCDPISEHNRLYWYRQTLGQGPEFLTYFQNEAQLEKSRLLSDRFSAERPKGSFSTLEIQRTEQGDSAMYLCASSSSQEGQGNYGYTFGSGTRLTVV.

The rearrangement uses TRBV7-8 and TRBJ1-6, with a possible D match to TRBD1 (6 bases). Germline V gives CDR1 SGHVS, CDR2 FQNEAQ. V lost 1 base and J 6 bases, leaving 13 bases between the germline ends. The CDR3 extends over 16 amino acids. CDR3 in amino acids: CASSLGHLQGNSPLHF. The CDR3 nucleotides are TGTGCCAGCAGCTTAGGTCACTTACAGGGTAATTCACCCCTCCACTTT.

The rearrangement links TRBV9 to TRBJ2-3, with D unclear. Trimming took 0 bases from V and 4 from J, leaving 3 bases between them. From germline, CDR1 is SGDLS and CDR2 YYNGEE. The CDR3 consists of 12 residues. The CDR3: CASSVAADTQYF. CDR3 in DNA: TGTGCCAGCAGCGTAGCGGCAGATACGCAGTATTTT. The whole variable domain, remainder taken from reference TRBV9 and TRBJ2-3, is DSGVTQTPKHLITATGQRVTLRCSPRSGDLSVYWYQQSLDQGLQFLIQYYNGEERAKGNILERFSAQQFPDLHSELNLSSLELGDSALYFCASSVAADTQYFGPGTRLTVL.

V gene TRBV7-2 combines with J gene TRBJ2-2; D not resolved. Germline assignment: CDR1 SGHTA and CDR2 FQGNSA. The CDR3 runs to 13 residues. V was clipped by 2 bases and J by 7 bases, with 8 bases between them. The CDR3 sequence is CASSLSVYGELFF. DNA for the CDR3: TGTGCCAGCAGCTTATCGGTGTACGGGGAGCTGTTTTTT.

This chain uses TRBV18 with TRBJ2-1, with D unresolved. CDR3 length equals 13 residues. With 4 bases removed from V and 2 bases from J, the gap between germline ends came to 6 bases. Germline loops: CDR1 KGHSH, CDR2 LQKENI. The CDR3 bases are TGTGCCAGCTCACTCGGCGCCTACAATGAGCAGTTCTTC. This encodes CASSLGAYNEQFF.

The gene calls are TRBV20-1 and TRBJ1-5; D gene unclear. The CDR3 covers 13 residues. Between the trimmed V and J ends, which lost 3 bases and 4 bases, there was a span of 10 bases. Per the germline V gene, CDR1 is DFQATT and CDR2 is SNEGSKA (reference sequence). The CDR3 region is CSASSTANQPQHF. DNA for the CDR3: TGCAGTGCTAGTAGTACAGCGAATCAGCCCCAGCATTTT.

As DNA, the CDR3 is TGTGCCAGCAGTGCCGGGACAGGGTCCAATCAGCCCCAGCATTTT. Translation gives CASSAGTGSNQPQHF. V gene TRBV27 combines with J gene TRBJ1-5; 9 bases map to TRBD1. Germline loops: CDR1 MNHEY, CDR2 SMNVEV (reference sequence). This CDR3 has 15 amino acids. Trimming removed 5 bases from V and 3 bases from J; junction bases left unmatched: 5.

Here the CDR3 reads CASSPRASGRGQGDGYEQFF. The DNA of the CDR3 is TGTGCCAGCAGTCCCCGCGCTTCAGGCCGGGGACAGGGAGACGGCTATGAGCAGTTCTTC. The chain links TRBV27 to TRBJ2-1, with 9 bases that match TRBD1. This CDR3 contains 20 residues. V lost 5 bases to trimming and J lost 8 bases; unmatched junction nucleotides: 25. Germline CDR1 and CDR2: MNHEY and SMNVEV (reference sequence).